Here is one T cell receptor (beta chain) with its context. The antigen is undetermined. The data belong to a study of tissue T cells after allogeneic stem cell transplantation. Whole-study findings and limits: Few T cell clones were shared across patients, but motif clusters showed tissue-specific shared signatures. Which tissue TCRs were alloreactive or antigen-specific was not determined. Some clones might be persisting host cells.

CDR1 SEHNR and CDR2 FQNEAQ come from the germline V gene (reference sequence). The germline V and J ends were trimmed by 5 bases and 6 bases, with 11 bases remaining between them. This CDR3 comprises 12 residues. Comparators were a few non-transplant cancer patients without known GI disease. Sequencing was performed with immunoSEQ multiplex PCR; in TCRdb, only in-frame clones are kept and a portion is missing. The table lists some 11,000 clones, less than 85% of them singletons, with 14% in the top ten. The gene calls are TRBV7-9 and TRBJ2-7; D possibly corresponds to TRBD1 (6 bases). This receptor was taken from a woman aged 18-49 years with breast cancer. Sequenced material: tissue from the right colon, taken at autopsy. The CDR3 DNA is TGTGCCAGCAGCCCGACAGGTCCCGAGCAGTACTTC. Translated: CASSPTGPEQYF.